The sequence of this TCR beta chain was determined in a study of cytomegalovirus exposure and HLA in healthy donors. As for the study in general: The same platform was used for the 100 to 150 validation repertoires and the 650 to 800 first-cohort repertoires, a later analysis reported.

Germline-derived CDR1 and CDR2 are SNHLY and FYNNEI. The V and J ends lost 7 bases and 6 bases respectively, with 16 bases between them. The CDR3 totals 15 residues. Study-level points and caveats: Altogether, some 170 TCR beta chains were recorded as cytomegalovirus-associated.

Note on this clone: The antigen is not known.

Sequenced by immunoSEQ multiplex PCR; TCRdb stores in-frame clones only, minus some. The sample yields some 140,000 clones, nearly 90% seen once. Sequenced material: PBMCs. The chain employs TRBV2 and TRBJ1-6; D is ambiguous. The TCR originated in a woman aged 18 to 35 in good health and CMV-seropositive. CDR3 amino acids: CASTQEAVINSPLHF. The CDR3 region has the DNA TGTGCCAGCACCCAAGAGGCGGTTATTAATTCACCCCTCCACTTT.